This T cell receptor (beta chain) was documented in a study of PD-L1 blockade in urothelial cancer. Study at large: When patients started atezolizumab in about 2014, it was given at 1,200 mg intravenously every 3 weeks.

Here immunoSEQ multiplex PCR was the method, and the copy in TCRdb shows in-frame clones only, minus some. The table records around 100,000 clones, around 87% of them present only once. Per the germline V gene, CDR1 is MNHEY and CDR2 is SVGAGI. The CDR3 has 15 amino acids. Trimming took 6 bases from V and 4 from J; bases not matched to a gene: 9. The time point: pretreatment peripheral blood. Locally advanced or metastatic urothelial carcinoma was present in patients. All patients handed over anywhere from 1 to 8 samples, pretreatment and on-treatment. The input for sequencing was PBMCs, taken around atezolizumab (anti-PD-L1) treatment. V is TRBV6-5 and J is TRBJ2-5; 9 nucleotides align to TRBD1. The origin of this receptor is a man between 60 and 70 years old with urothelial cancer. The CDR3, as DNA: TGTGCCAGCAGCCTAACAGGGGGCCAGGGAGAGACCCAGTACTTC. It codes for CASSLTGGQGETQYF.